Sequencing of this T cell receptor beta chain was carried out in a study of T cell changes during pregnancy in multiple sclerosis. Data came from immunoSEQ multiplex PCR; TCRdb stores just in-frame clones and leaves some out. The table records 60,000 to 85,000 clones, about 94% of them present only once. Germline V gene sequence: CDR1 SGHRS, CDR2 YFSETQ. J gave up 2 bases and V 4 bases, and 8 bases lay outside the gene matches. The CDR3 has 15 residues. This clonotype originated in a female donor with multiple sclerosis, enrolled in a pregnancy study. This specimen was peripheral blood, taken in the third trimester of pregnancy. The chain combines TRBV5-1 with TRBJ1-2; 7 bases are shared with TRBD1. The CDR3: CASSPSGGGNYGYTF. The CDR3 nucleotides are TGCGCCAGCAGCCCCTCCGGAGGGGGCAACTATGGCTACACCTTC.